This T cell receptor (beta chain) was found in a study of CD8 T cells in Susac syndrome. Study outcomes and limitations: Only a relatively small number of individuals were included in the TCR sequencing and HLA analysis.

Purification of the CD8+ and CD4+ T cells relied on negative isolation, and TEMRA cells underwent FACS enrichment. RNA was extracted with the RNeasy kit, and a quantity of about 0.45 to 1 ug was reverse transcribed using random hexamers. Amplification of TCR beta CDR3 was carried out by immunoSEQ multiplex PCR, which covered 54 Vbeta and 13 Jbeta segments. TCRdb re-called the immunoSEQ multiplex PCR reads through MiXCR, storing one row per CDR3 protein. The data hold hundreds of thousands of distinct CDR3 sequences, with about 85% observed a single time. To note about this clonotype: What it binds is unknown.

Germline V gene lookup returns CDR1 MDHEN and CDR2 SYDVKM. The CDR3 runs 15 residues. Unmatched junction bases numbered 9, after V lost 8 bases and J lost 5 bases. Material for sequencing was CD8+ T cells from PBMCs. The V gene is TRBV28, the J gene TRBJ1-6, with 7 bases aligning to TRBD1. The receptor comes from a human donor with multiple sclerosis. The CDR3 protein is CASRYPGTDNSPLHF. The CDR3 nucleotides read TGTGCCAGCCGATATCCCGGGACAGATAATTCACCCCTCCACTTT.